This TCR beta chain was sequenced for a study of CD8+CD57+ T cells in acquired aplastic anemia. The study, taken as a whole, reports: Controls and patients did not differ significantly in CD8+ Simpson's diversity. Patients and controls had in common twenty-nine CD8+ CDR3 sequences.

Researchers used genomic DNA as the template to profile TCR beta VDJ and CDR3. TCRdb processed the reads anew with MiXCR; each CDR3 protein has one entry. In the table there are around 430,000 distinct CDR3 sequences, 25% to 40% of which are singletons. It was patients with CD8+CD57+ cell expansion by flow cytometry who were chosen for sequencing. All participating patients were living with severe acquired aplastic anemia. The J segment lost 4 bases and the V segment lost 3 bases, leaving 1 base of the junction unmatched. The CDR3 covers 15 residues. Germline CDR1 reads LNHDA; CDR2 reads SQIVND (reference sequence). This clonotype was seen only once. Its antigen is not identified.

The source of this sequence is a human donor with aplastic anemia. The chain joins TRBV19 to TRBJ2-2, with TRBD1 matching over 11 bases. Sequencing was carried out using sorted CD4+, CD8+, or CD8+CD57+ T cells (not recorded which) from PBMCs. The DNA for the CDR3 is TGTGCCAGTAGTATTGGACAGGGGGCCACCGGGGAGCTGTTTTTT. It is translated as CASSIGQGATGELFF.